This T cell receptor (beta chain) was found in a study of blood T cells in healthy people across ages (dated by TCRdb to between 2014 and 2016). For the study in its entirety: Template switching captured roughly one uniquely barcoded TCR beta cDNA molecule per two T cells in model experiments. The donors were split into four age groups: young (average about 16 years), middle-aged (39), aged (over 55) and long-lived (approximately 80). Age-related changes in TCR beta repertoire diversity were measured in the study by deep sequencing normalized with unique cDNA molecular identifiers. To avoid experimental bias, donors of different ages were randomly spread across the sequencing lanes. For two donors (one aged 18 to 30 and one aged 80 or older), the study analyzed two additional independent replicas of 1 million unique cDNA reads from the same blood draw. The paper's findings and limits, for the study overall: The percentage of naive T cells measured by flow cytometry correlated strongly with observed TCR beta diversity. The long-lived group showed more naive CD4+ T cells, fewer expanded clones and increased TCR diversity than the aged group, suggesting age selection. As age increased, observed TCR beta diversity per million T cells dropped in a roughly linear way, and a significant reduction was already evident by age about 36. Conclusive comparison of naive and antigen-experienced compartments was prevented by the profiling of bulk unsorted PBMCs. The CMV infection status of donors was not known, potentially confounding age-related changes in expanded clonotypes. Estimates of total diversity from one million sequenced T cells were regarded as lower bounds and underestimates.

The library was obtained by 5' RACE. Sequencing was carried out with an Illumina HiSeq 2500. The second PCR ran for about 6 to 12 cycles and used a J-beta primer mix along with a sample-barcoded 5' primer. A unique molecular identifier was introduced onto each TCR beta cDNA molecule by a template-switch 5' adaptor carrying 12 random nucleotides. Each sample yielded at least 3 million CDR3-containing paired-end reads. First-strand cDNA was synthesized from all RNA with the Mint cDNA synthesis kit, primed by a TRBC-specific oligonucleotide. After uracil-DNA glycosylase treatment, a first 18-cycle PCR used universal primers M1SS and BC2_uni_R on all cDNA. From the authors' description of their analysis: For normalization, 1 million high-quality reads were randomly selected from each sample, with every read carrying a distinct molecular identifier. Instead of being binned into consensus sequences, reads that shared molecular identifiers were thrown out. CDR3 identification, clonotype clustering and error correction used MiTCR with a Q25 quality threshold and the strictest error-elimination algorithm. A nonparametric unseen species model using Euler transformation provided a lower-bound estimate of total TCR beta diversity. TCRdb redid the processing of the public reads, applying fastp at Q25 and MiXCR, and retained in-frame beta chains. CDR3 protein duplicates are merged, each entry listing the most common genes and DNA. The authors' filters were not applied to this entry. The sample contains around 1.5 million distinct CDR3 sequences, around 39% of them found a single time. The leading ten clones occupy 6.5% to 10% of the sample.

This clonotype was seen more than once but under ten times. Its recognized antigen is unknown. No base quality information exists; no much larger clone differs at one position. Systemically healthy Caucasian individuals from Russia, 35 to 40 in total and aged roughly 6 to 100 years, were included as donors. Each donor gave 8 to 10 milliliters of peripheral blood, drawn into EDTA-treated Vacutainer tubes. PBMCs were isolated by Ficoll-Paque density-gradient centrifugation, with at least 6 million obtained per sample. Total RNA, at least 6 micrograms per sample, was extracted from PBMCs with Trizol reagent. For every donor, flow cytometry on a PBMC aliquot measured the percentage of naive CD45RAhigh/CD27high T cells. The sample taken for sequencing was blood. This receptor was identified in a woman younger than 35 in good health.

Here is the DNA: TGCAGTGCTAGAAACTCAGGGGTTAGCAATCAGCCCCAGCATTTT. Protein translation: CSARNSGVSNQPQHF. The V and J genes are TRBV20-1 and TRBJ1-5; the D gene is possibly TRBD1, with 6 bases matching. The CDR3 sequence holds 15 residues, the cysteine and phenylalanine included. The kept DNA is CDR3 alone, 45 bases in frame from the first base. Via the germline V gene (reference sequence), CDR1 is DFQATT and CDR2 SNEGSKA. Between the V and J ends, shortened by 2 bases and 0 bases respectively, the junction contains 11 bases.